This T cell receptor beta chain appears in the sequencing data of a study of shared clonotypes between healthy human individuals. Using immunoSEQ multiplex PCR, the repertoire was profiled, and TCRdb retains in-frame clones only, with some absent. Among about 1 million clones, 70% to 80% were seen once, and the ten largest hold nearly 1.5%. Study-level points and caveats: Rarefaction exposed incomplete sorted-subset sequencing despite large depth.

On this clone: Its antigen is currently unknown.

CDR1 is LNHDA, CDR2 SQIVND, per germline (reference sequence). V was trimmed by 8 bases and J by 0 bases, leaving 8 bases between them. The CDR3 covers 12 residues. This clonotype was obtained from a man aged 18 to 35 in good health. The rearrangement joins TRBV19 to TRBJ2-7; D is ambiguous. The sample taken for sequencing was memory CD4+ T cells sorted from blood. Documented subset: CD45RA-negative fraction. This CDR3 reads CASFLSSYEQYF. The CDR3 nucleotides read TGTGCCAGTTTTCTGAGCTCCTACGAGCAGTACTTC.